One T cell receptor beta chain is described in this entry. Sequencing was performed with immunoSEQ multiplex PCR; in TCRdb, only in-frame clones are kept and a portion is missing. Of tens of thousands of clones in the sample, approximately 90% were seen once. Indicated time point: baseline, week 1 (first vaccination visit). Stated treatment: pre-vaccination baseline after standard-of-care therapy. The data were obtained in a study of a mutant IDH1 vaccine in newly diagnosed glioma. In the study overall: Before enrollment, patients got radiotherapy alone, temozolomide alone, or mostly the combination.

The receptor comes from a woman aged 40 to 50 with glioma. Sequenced here: PBMCs, sampled from a glioma patient treated with radiotherapy, temozolomide or both.

The CDR3 region is CSAGGNNEQFF. DNA of the CDR3: TGCAGTGCCGGAGGAAACAATGAGCAGTTCTTC. This rearrangement joins TRBV20-1 to TRBJ2-1; tentative D call: TRBD2 (5 bases). Trimming stripped 6 bases from V and 5 bases from J, with 8 bases between. CDR1 and CDR2 from the germline V gene are DFQATT and SNEGSKA (reference sequence). The CDR3 length is 11 residues.